The T cell receptor (beta chain) described here comes from a study of blood T cell repertoires in COVID-19. Study in general: Researchers got acute and convalescent COVID-19 samples from the United States, Italy and Spain. T cells, B-cell-depleted T cells, or PBMCs supplied cDNA or gDNA.

Authors' processing steps: Reference gene primer amplification gave estimated nucleated cell counts. TCRdb keeps only in-frame clones here, not all; method: immunoSEQ multiplex PCR. The DNA gave D and trimming, while V, J and clone size come from that table. Counted here are 100,000 to 120,000 clones, 75% to 80% occurring once; the ten biggest clones make up around 15%. Per the germline V gene, CDR1 is MNHEY and CDR2 is SVGAGI. Unmatched junction bases numbered 3, after V lost 3 bases and J lost 4 bases. This CDR3 has 14 residues. The chain links TRBV6-5 to TRBJ2-1; 7 bases fit TRBD2. The clonotype originates from a woman older than 75 with active or convalescent COVID-19. Sequencing input: peripheral blood. As DNA, the CDR3 is TGTGCCAGCAGTTATGGACTAGATTACAATGAGCAGTTCTTC. Amino acid sequence: CASSYGLDYNEQFF.